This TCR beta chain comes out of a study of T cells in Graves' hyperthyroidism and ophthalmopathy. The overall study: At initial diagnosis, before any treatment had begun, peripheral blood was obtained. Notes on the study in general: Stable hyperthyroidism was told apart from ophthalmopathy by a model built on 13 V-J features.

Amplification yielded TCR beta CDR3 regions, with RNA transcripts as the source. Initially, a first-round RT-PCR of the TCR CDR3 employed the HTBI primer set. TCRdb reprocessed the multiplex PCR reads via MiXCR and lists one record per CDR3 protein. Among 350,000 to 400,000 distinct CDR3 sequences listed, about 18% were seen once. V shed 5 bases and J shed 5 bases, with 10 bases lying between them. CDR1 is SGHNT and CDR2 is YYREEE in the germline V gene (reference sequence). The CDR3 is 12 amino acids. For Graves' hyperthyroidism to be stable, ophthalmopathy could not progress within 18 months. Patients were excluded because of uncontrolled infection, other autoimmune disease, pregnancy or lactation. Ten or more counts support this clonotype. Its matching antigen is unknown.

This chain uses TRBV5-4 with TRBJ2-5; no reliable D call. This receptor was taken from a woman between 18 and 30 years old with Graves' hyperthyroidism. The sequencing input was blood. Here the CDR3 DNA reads TGTGCCAGCAGTACTGGCGATGAGACCCAGTACTTC. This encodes CASSTGDETQYF.